The 9 T cell receptor beta chains in this list originate from one sample, sequenced in a study of cytomegalovirus exposure and HLA in healthy donors. The PCR employed 60 Vbeta primers together with 13 Jbeta primers. Here immunoSEQ multiplex PCR was the method, and the copy in TCRdb shows in-frame clones only, minus some. The sample has 100,000 to 150,000 clones, and its top ten clones hold about 2.2%. Sequencing input: PBMCs. The receptor source for this set is a middle-aged man in good health and CMV-seronegative.

The chain uses TRBV11-3 and TRBJ1-5; 7 bases agree with TRBD1. The CDR3 has 14 amino acids. Germline V lookup: CDR1 SGHNT, CDR2 YENEEA. The V and J ends lost 4 bases and 3 bases, in that order; junction bases with no gene match: 3. CDR3 bases: TGTGCCAGCAGCTCCACAGGGGACAATCAGCCCCAGCATTTT. It yields the protein CASSSTGDNQPQHF.

The chain links TRBV5-4 to TRBJ1-1; D may be TRBD1 (5 bases). V was clipped by 0 bases and J by 3 bases, with 12 bases between them. The CDR3 is 15 residues long. Germline CDR1 SGHNT, CDR2 YYREEE (reference sequence). CDR3 region: CASSLEIFRDTEAFF. The CDR3 nucleotides are TGTGCCAGCAGCTTGGAGATCTTCAGGGACACTGAAGCTTTCTTT.

The gene calls are TRBV10-3 and TRBJ2-1, with 14 nucleotides matching TRBD2. The CDR3 is 17 amino acids. Losses at the gene ends were 4 bases for V and 6 bases for J; bases not matched to a gene: 8. Germline V gene sequence: CDR1 ENHRY, CDR2 SYGVKD. The CDR3 DNA reads as TGTGCCATCAGTGGGATAGGACTAGCGGGAGGTCCCAATGAGCAGTTCTTC. It codes for CAISGIGLAGGPNEQFF.

The rearrangement links TRBV5-1 to TRBJ2-5; D gene ambiguous. The end of the DNA aligns better with TRBJ2-7, so the J call may be wrong. The germline V gene encodes CDR1 SGHRS and CDR2 YFSETQ. There are 15 residues in the CDR3. The CDR3 protein is CASSLGFGGVDEQYF. CDR3 coding DNA: TGCGCCAGCAGCTTGGGTTTTGGTGGAGTTGACGAGCAGTACTTC.

V gene TRBV10-3 combines with J gene TRBJ2-7, with 8 bases identical to TRBD2. Germline V gene data show CDR1 as ENHRY and CDR2 as SYGVKD. This CDR3 is 16 amino acids long. The V gene end was trimmed by 5 bases and the J gene end by 0 bases; junction bases not matched to a gene: 9. CDR3: CAISPRGSGSSYEQYF. The CDR3 DNA is TGTGCCATCAGTCCCCGAGGCAGCGGGAGCTCCTACGAGCAGTACTTC.

The chain employs TRBV11-2 and TRBJ2-5, with D perhaps matching TRBD1 (6 bases). With 6 bases removed from V and 5 bases from J, the gap between germline ends came to 19 bases. Per germline, CDR1 SGHAT and CDR2 FQNNGV. The CDR3 totals 15 residues. This chain's CDR3 is CASRLQGGAGETQYF. The CDR3 region has the DNA TGTGCCAGCAGACTACAGGGTGGGGCAGGGGAGACCCAGTACTTC. Full variable domain (outside the CDR3, taken from reference TRBV11-2 and TRBJ2-5): EAGVAQSPRYKIIEKRQSVAFWCNPISGHATLYWYQQILGQGPKLLIQFQNNGVVDDSQLPKDRFSAERLKGVDSTLKIQPAKLEDSAVYLCASRLQGGAGETQYFGPGTRLLVL.

This chain connects TRBV2 to TRBJ1-1; TRBD1 matches at 11 bases. V lost 6 bases, J lost 4 bases, and 4 bases stayed unmatched. CDR1 is SNHLY and CDR2 is FYNNEI in the germline V gene. The CDR3 has 14 residues. This CDR3 is CASSGQGASTEAFF. The CDR3 coding sequence is TGTGCCAGCAGCGGACAGGGGGCAAGCACTGAAGCTTTCTTT.

V is TRBV4-1 and J is TRBJ2-2; TRBD2 might be the D (5 bases). Germline V lookup: CDR1 MGHRA, CDR2 YSYEKL. Trimming took off 1 base at V and 9 bases at J, with 12 bases between the two ends. The CDR3 runs 14 residues. CDR3 sequence reads: CASSQGGASRELFF. The CDR3 DNA sequence: TGCGCCAGCAGCCAAGGAGGTGCTAGCAGGGAGCTGTTTTTT.

V is TRBV11-3 and J is TRBJ2-2; D is unclear. The CDR3 runs to 16 residues. The V end was cut by 4 bases, the J end by 4 bases, with 16 bases between. Germline V CDR1 and CDR2: SGHNT, YENEEA. The CDR3 loop reads CASSSRKHPGTGELFF. CDR3 DNA sequence: TGTGCCAGCAGCTCGCGGAAGCATCCGGGCACCGGGGAGCTGTTTTTT.